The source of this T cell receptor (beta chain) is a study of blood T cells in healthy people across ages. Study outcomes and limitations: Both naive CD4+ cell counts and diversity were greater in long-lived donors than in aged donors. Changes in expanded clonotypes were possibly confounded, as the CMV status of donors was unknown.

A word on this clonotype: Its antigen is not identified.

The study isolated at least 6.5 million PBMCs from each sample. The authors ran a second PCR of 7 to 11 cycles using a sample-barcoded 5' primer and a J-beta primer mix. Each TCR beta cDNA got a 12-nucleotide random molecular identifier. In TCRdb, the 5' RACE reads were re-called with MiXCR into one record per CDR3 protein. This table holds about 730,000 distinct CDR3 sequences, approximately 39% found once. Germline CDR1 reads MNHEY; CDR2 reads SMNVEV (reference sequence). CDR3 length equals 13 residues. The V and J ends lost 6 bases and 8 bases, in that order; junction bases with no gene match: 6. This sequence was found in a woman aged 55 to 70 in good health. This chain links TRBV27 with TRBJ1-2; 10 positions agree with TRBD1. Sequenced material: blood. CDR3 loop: CASRRQGAEGYTF. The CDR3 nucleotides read TGTGCCAGCAGAAGACAGGGGGCGGAGGGCTACACCTTC.